Sequencing of this T cell receptor (beta chain) was carried out in a study of T-cell reconstitution after alpha-beta-depleted transplantation in children. Germline V gene data show CDR1 as MNHNS and CDR2 as SASEGT. V shed 6 bases and J shed 7 bases, with 15 bases lying between them. The CDR3 totals 13 residues. Study outcomes and limitations: The study traced high day-60 TCRbeta diversity in some patients to surviving recipient T cells and thymic progenitors. Reportedly, roughly two months post-transplant, alpha-beta T cells arose from several hundred expanded graft clones. By one year post-transplant, T-cell counts and diversity largely arose from T cells that were newly produced.

In the case of this clonotype: No antigen is known for it.

Construction of the TCRbeta library involved unique molecular identifiers. TCRdb independently ran MiXCR on the PCR reads; one entry per CDR3 protein. Of about 580,000 distinct CDR3 sequences listed, 23% are singletons. The material was PBMCs, mostly from graft donor cells, obtained 360 days after TCRalphabeta/CD19-depleted stem cell transplant. The receptor's source is a boy in the first two years of life who had a stem cell transplant for acute myeloid leukemia, so the T cells may come from the graft donor. The J gene is TRBJ1-2, the V gene TRBV6-1, with D possibly TRBD1 on 6 matching bases. CDR3 sequence: CASSQDRWAGYTF. The DNA of the CDR3 is TGTGCCAGCAGCCAGGACAGATGGGCTGGCTACACCTTC.